These T cell receptor beta chains were read from a single sample in a study of early T cells in non-severe SARS-CoV-2 infection. TCRdb reprocessed the 5' RACE reads via MiXCR and lists one record per CDR3 protein. The data contain around 27,000 distinct CDR3 sequences, around 7% of them singletons. The specimen was whole blood. The receptors here all came from an adult who was a healthcare worker with PCR-confirmed SARS-CoV-2 infection or an uninfected control (not recorded which). The CDR3 runs from the conserved cysteine through the conserved F or W. The order of the fields is J gene, D gene, clone size, CDR3 length, V gene, CDR3 protein, CDR3 DNA. D genes are given only for firm matches. Size values are once, few and many counts, or a class for expanded clones, and some rows have none.

TRBJ2-2 NA NA 13 TRBV10-1 CASSESTTGELFF TGCGCCAGCAGTGAGTCGACCACCGGGGAGCTGTTTTTT
TRBJ1-2 TRBD1 few 15 TRBV6-6 CASIPSDRGNYGYTF TGTGCCAGCATCCCAAGTGACAGGGGAAACTATGGCTACACCTTC
TRBJ2-1 TRBD2 many 15 TRBV6-5 CASRFLAGGVNEQFF TGTGCCAGCAGGTTCCTAGCGGGAGGTGTGAATGAGCAGTTCTTC
TRBJ2-3 NA few 14 TRBV19 CASRLEGVADTQYF TGTGCCAGTAGACTCGAGGGAGTAGCAGATACGCAGTATTTT
TRBJ2-4 TRBD1 many 16 TRBV28 CASSHRQGEAKNIQYF TGTGCCAGCAGTCATAGACAGGGTGAAGCCAAAAACATTCAGTACTTC
TRBJ2-7 TRBD1 many 15 TRBV12-3/TRBV12-4 CASSSTGGTAYEQYF TGTGCCAGCAGTTCAACAGGGGGCACAGCCTACGAGCAGTACTTC
TRBJ2-1 TRBD2 many 16 TRBV20-1 CSARTLSGRIYNEQFF TGCAGTGCTAGAACTCTCAGCGGGAGGATATACAATGAGCAGTTCTTC
TRBJ2-3 TRBD2 many 15 TRBV7-2 CASSFRGGRTDTQYF TGTGCCAGCAGCTTCCGCGGGGGGCGGACAGATACGCAGTATTTT
TRBJ2-7 NA many 15 TRBV7-2 CASSFQGQPTYEQYF TGTGCCAGCAGCTTTCAGGGGCAGCCGACCTACGAGCAGTACTTC
TRBJ1-4 NA many 16 TRBV18 CASSRMGGRGSEKLFF TGTGCCAGCTCACGAATGGGGGGGCGCGGAAGTGAAAAACTGTTTTTT
TRBJ2-5 NA many 14 TRBV11-2 CASSLGLLLETQYF TGTGCCAGCAGCTTGGGACTTTTGTTGGAGACCCAGTACTTC
TRBJ2-7 NA many 14 TRBV11-2 CASSLDQLDYEQYF TGTGCCAGCAGCTTAGATCAGCTAGACTACGAGCAGTACTTC
TRBJ1-2 TRBD1 many 16 TRBV19 CASSIWTGTTNYGYTF TGTGCCAGTAGTATCTGGACAGGGACGACTAACTATGGCTACACCTTC
TRBJ2-1 NA many 15 TRBV5-1 CASSVAGQGLGEQFF TGCGCCAGCAGCGTGGCGGGGCAAGGTTTAGGTGAGCAGTTCTTC
TRBJ2-7 NA many 14 TRBV19 CASSMYGTSYEQYF TGTGCCAGTAGTATGTACGGTACCTCCTACGAGCAGTACTTC
TRBJ2-1 TRBD2 many 15 TRBV28 CASSYRTLAGNEQFF TGTGCCAGCAGCTACCGGACGCTAGCGGGTAATGAGCAGTTCTTC
TRBJ2-7 NA many 13 TRBV7-9 CASSQDHRVGQYF TGTGCCAGCAGCCAAGACCACAGGGTCGGGCAGTACTTC